This passage covers 19 T cell receptor beta chains from one sample sequenced in a study of blood T cell repertoires in COVID-19 (dated by TCRdb to 2019 to 2021). The library was produced with the immunoSEQ multiplex PCR assay. TCRdb obtained this table from immuneACCESS and retained in-frame rearrangements with V and J assigned. These tables miss some clones; where compared with another copy, unresolved V genes account for less than half of the shortfall, and the remainder is unexplained. The sample table holds 270,000 or so clones, of which 81% were seen once. 2.5% to 3% of the sample belongs to the ten largest clones. The specimen was peripheral blood. The source of these receptors is a woman aged 60-75 years with active or convalescent COVID-19.

The V gene is TRBV3-1 (or the pseudogene TRBV3-2), the J gene TRBJ2-3, with 14 positions matching TRBD2. This CDR3 has 18 amino acids. Germline assignment: CDR1 LGHDT and CDR2 YNNKEL (reference sequence). V trimming: 1 base; J trimming: 2 bases; junction bases outside the gene matches: 5. In nucleotides, the CDR3 is TGTGCCAGCAGCCAAGGACTAGCGGGGGGGAAAAACACAGATACGCAGTATTTT. Its translation: CASSQGLAGGKNTDTQYF.

V gene TRBV9 combines with J gene TRBJ2-5; D remains unclear. The CDR3 length is 15 residues. V dropped 0 bases and J dropped 2 bases, with 11 bases sitting between them. The V gene's germline CDR1 is SGDLS and CDR2 YYNGEE. CDR3: CASSVVGLRQETQYF. The CDR3 nucleotides are TGTGCCAGCAGCGTAGTTGGCCTCCGACAAGAGACCCAGTACTTC.

The chain links TRBV5-1 to TRBJ1-2, with a weak D call TRBD1 (5 bases). In germline, CDR1 is SGHRS, CDR2 YFSETQ. V was trimmed by 7 bases and J by 4 bases, leaving 17 bases between them. This CDR3 has 14 amino acids. CDR3 sequence (DNA): TGCGCCAGCTCCCCGGGAGGGGTGATCTATGGCTACACCTTC. Translated: CASSPGGVIYGYTF.

The chain's CDR3 is CASSLALSGGATDTQYF. CDR3 DNA: TGTGCCAGCAGCTTGGCGCTTAGCGGGGGGGCCACAGATACGCAGTATTTT. The rearrangement joins TRBV5-5 to TRBJ2-3; 11 bases map to TRBD2. V was pared by 0 bases and J by 2 bases, with 5 bases of the junction left unmatched. The CDR3 has 17 amino acids. Germline CDR1 and CDR2: SGHKS and YYEKEE (reference sequence). The full variable domain, in which reference TRBV5-5 and TRBJ2-3 provide the parts outside the CDR3, is DAGVTQSPTHLIKTRGQQVTLRCSPISGHKSVSWYQQVLGQGPQFIFQYYEKEERGRGNFPDRFSARQFPNYSSELNVNALLLGDSALYLCASSLALSGGATDTQYFGPGTRLTVL.

The V and J genes are TRBV12-3 or TRBV12-4 and TRBJ2-5; D ambiguous. This CDR3 is built from 12 residues. V dropped 2 bases and J dropped 9 bases, with 10 bases sitting between them. The CDR3 DNA reads TGTGCCAGCAGTTTAATCGGTCAGGCCCAGTACTTC. Its protein is CASSLIGQAQYF.

The CDR3 here is CASSLMTGDAYGYTF. In DNA, the CDR3 is TGTGCCAGCAGCTTAATGACAGGGGATGCCTATGGCTACACCTTC. J is TRBJ1-2 and V is TRBV7-9; 8 nucleotides line up with TRBD1. Germline V gene data show CDR1 as SEHNR and CDR2 as FQNEAQ (reference sequence). This CDR3 contains 15 residues. Unmatched junction bases numbered 6, after V lost 2 bases and J lost 4 bases.

The count of this clone is one. The chain combines TRBV2 with TRBJ1-3; 8 bases match TRBD1. Germline CDR1 is SNHLY and CDR2 is FYNNEI. The CDR3 consists of 14 residues. Trimming cost V 6 bases and J 2 bases; bases outside gene matches: 3. CDR3 nucleotide sequence: TGTGCCAGCAGATTACAGGGGGCTGGAAACACCATATATTTT. Translated, it gives CASRLQGAGNTIYF.

The V call is TRBV2, the J call TRBJ2-1; 8 bases line up with TRBD2. The V gene's germline CDR1 is SNHLY and CDR2 FYNNEI. The CDR3 runs 15 residues. The V segment lost 4 bases and the J segment 0 bases; nucleotides outside the gene matches: 2. The CDR3 spells CASSVAGGSYNEQFF. DNA for the CDR3: TGTGCCAGCAGTGTTGCGGGGGGCTCCTACAATGAGCAGTTCTTC.

This clone was seen only a few times. V and J are TRBV19 and TRBJ1-2; 10 bases line up with TRBD1. The CDR3 has 15 residues. Germline V gene data show CDR1 as LNHDA and CDR2 as SQIVND (reference sequence). The V and J ends lost 5 bases and 4 bases, in that order; junction bases with no gene match: 7. CDR3 loop: CASSGDRGLSYGYTF. For the CDR3, the DNA is TGTGCCAGTAGTGGGGACAGGGGTCTTTCCTATGGCTACACCTTC.

The chain couples TRBV19 to TRBJ1-3, with D unresolved. This CDR3 region has 15 residues. With 4 bases removed from V and 0 bases from J, the gap between germline ends came to 10 bases. CDR1 is LNHDA and CDR2 is SQIVND in the germline V gene (reference sequence). CDR3 sequence: CASSNQRHSGNTIYF. The CDR3, as DNA: TGTGCCAGTAGTAATCAGCGCCACTCTGGAAACACCATATATTTT.

V usage is TRBV5-4 and J usage is TRBJ1-1; D is unresolved. CDR1 SGHNT and CDR2 YYREEE come from the germline V gene (reference sequence). V dropped 0 bases and J dropped 0 bases, with 6 bases sitting between them. The length of the CDR3 is 14 residues. The DNA for the CDR3 is TGTGCCAGCAGCTTGGATCAGATGAACACTGAAGCTTTCTTT. Translating gives CASSLDQMNTEAFF.

V and J are TRBV7-9 and TRBJ2-2, with a possible D match to TRBD1 (6 bases). CDR3 size: 14 residues. V lost 6 bases, J lost 5 bases, and 13 bases lay in between. Germline V gene sequence: CDR1 SEHNR, CDR2 FQNEAQ (reference sequence). The CDR3: CASRSRGSTGELFF. The DNA for the CDR3 is TGTGCCAGCAGAAGCAGGGGAAGTACCGGGGAGCTGTTTTTT.

The V call is TRBV14, the J call TRBJ1-1, with D hard to call. The V end lost 1 base, the J end lost 5 bases, and 23 bases lay between the germline ends. The CDR3 loop spans 18 amino acids. The germline V gene encodes CDR1 SGHDN and CDR2 FVKESK. CDR3: CASSQATARRGGWTEAFF. CDR3 in DNA: TGTGCCAGCAGCCAAGCTACTGCCCGGCGGGGAGGTTGGACTGAAGCTTTCTTT.

This clone showed up just a few times. The genes are TRBV9 and TRBJ2-7; 8 bases match TRBD1. Germline CDR1 and CDR2: SGDLS and YYNGEE. The CDR3 runs 15 residues. The V gene end was trimmed by 0 bases and the J gene end by 6 bases; junction bases not matched to a gene: 8. Written as DNA, the CDR3 is TGTGCCAGCAGCGTAGTAGCGGACAGGGAGGTCGAGCAGTACTTC. This sequence encodes CASSVVADREVEQYF.

This sequence joins TRBV6-5 and TRBJ1-1; D gene ambiguous. In germline, CDR1 is MNHEY, CDR2 SVGAGI. Trimming removed 4 bases at V and 2 bases at J, with 11 bases between. The CDR3 length is 14 residues. CDR3 DNA sequence: TGTGCCAGCAGTTTGCGGAGAGGCAACACTGAAGCTTTCTTT. This translates into CASSLRRGNTEAFF.

This clone was seen only a few times. The genes are TRBV10-3 and TRBJ1-1; 9 bases line up with TRBD1. This CDR3 is built from 13 residues. CDR1 ENHRY and CDR2 SYGVKD come from the germline V gene. V lost 5 bases, J lost 7 bases, and 5 bases stayed unmatched. The CDR3 loop reads CAISKSTGGEAFF. CDR3 nucleotides: TGTGCCATCAGTAAATCGACAGGGGGTGAAGCTTTCTTT.

The V and J genes are TRBV7-8 and TRBJ2-3; possible D gene TRBD2, 5 bases. Trimming stripped 2 bases from V and 0 bases from J, with 12 bases between. Germline CDR1 is SGHVS and CDR2 is FQNEAQ. The CDR3 loop spans 16 amino acids. The CDR3 nucleotides are TGTGCCAGCAGCTTACGGACTGCCTCTAGCACAGATACGCAGTATTTT. This encodes CASSLRTASSTDTQYF. The variable domain in full, completed from reference TRBV7-8 and TRBJ2-3, reads GAGVSQSPRYKVAKRGQDVALRCDPISGHVSLFWYQQALGQGPEFLTYFQNEAQLDKSGLPSDRFFAERPEGSVSTLKIQRTQQEDSAVYLCASSLRTASSTDTQYFGPGTRLTVL.

For this clone: This sample also contains other DNA sequences that code for the same CDR3. The chain joins TRBV7-9 to TRBJ1-1, with 11 nucleotides matching TRBD1. CDR3 length: 14 residues. With V trimmed by 5 bases and J by 5 bases, 4 bases remained unmatched. Germline V gene data show CDR1 as SEHNR and CDR2 as FQNEAQ (reference sequence). The CDR3 sequence: CASSPGTGGTEAFF. In DNA form, the CDR3 reads TGTGCCAGCAGCCCCGGGACAGGGGGAACTGAAGCTTTCTTT.

The chain joins TRBV12-3 or TRBV12-4 to TRBJ2-7; possible D gene TRBD2, 5 bases. The CDR3 contains 12 residues. The ends were cut back, 3 bases at V and 6 bases at J, with 9 bases in the middle. The DNA for the CDR3 is TGTGCCAGCAGTTTCCTCCGGGGCGAGCAGTACTTC. It specifies CASSFLRGEQYF.